The clone carrying this TCR beta chain was observed many times. No antigen is known for it. The authors defined stable hyperthyroidism as no ophthalmopathy within 18 months of follow-up. Patients in the hyperthyroidism group, adults aged 18 to 65, were newly diagnosed, under 2 months' duration. CDR3 length: 14 amino acids. Between the trimmed V and J ends, which lost 1 base and 5 bases, there was a span of 12 bases. Germline V gene sequence: CDR1 SGHVS, CDR2 FQNEAQ. TCR beta CDR3 amplification used RNA transcripts. HTBI-primed first-round RT-PCR preceded second-round multiplex PCR. Via MiXCR, TCRdb re-called the multiplex PCR reads, giving one row per CDR3 protein. The data hold about 390,000 distinct CDR3 sequences, with 15% to 19% observed a single time. The data belong to a study of Graves' ophthalmopathy and Graves' hyperthyroidism. Study-level results: Classification of ophthalmopathy versus stable hyperthyroidism by a 13-signature model yielded under 90% sensitivity and around 76% specificity.

Sequencing was done on a sample of peripheral blood. This receptor was obtained from a woman aged 18-30 years with stable Graves' hyperthyroidism. The chain recombines TRBV7-8 with TRBJ2-7; D gene uncertain. CDR3 protein: CASSLVVGPHEQYF. The CDR3 DNA reads TGTGCCAGCAGCTTAGTGGTAGGGCCCCACGAGCAGTACTTC.